A selection of T cell receptor beta chains follows, all from one sample in a study of blood T cell repertoires in COVID-19. Method: immunoSEQ multiplex PCR; TCRdb's copy keeps in-frame clones and lacks some. The sample consists of 55,000 or so clones, 79% of them appearing once. Sequencing was carried out using peripheral blood. The source of these receptors is a man between 60 and 70 years old with acute or convalescent COVID-19. The CDR3 runs from the conserved cysteine through the conserved F or W.

j_call: TRBJ2-7; v_call: TRBV21-1; cdr3_aa: CASSPHRAPHEQYF
j_call: TRBJ1-2; v_call: TRBV2; cdr3_aa: CASSEGEDREYYGYTF
j_call: TRBJ1-1; v_call: TRBV7-2; cdr3_aa: CASSLERGQGMAFF
j_call: TRBJ2-5; v_call: TRBV7-2; cdr3_aa: CASSSQGALRETQYF
j_call: TRBJ2-1; v_call: TRBV7-6; cdr3_aa: CASTLLRGDEQFF
j_call: TRBJ1-2; v_call: TRBV6-5; cdr3_aa: CASKAEGYGYTF
j_call: TRBJ2-3; v_call: TRBV5-1; cdr3_aa: CASSFLADTQYF
j_call: TRBJ1-5; v_call: TRBV13; cdr3_aa: CASSPGTGNQPQHF
j_call: TRBJ1-4; v_call: TRBV19; cdr3_aa: CASSLRFGKEKLFF
j_call: TRBJ2-2; v_call: TRBV5-1; cdr3_aa: CASSSFGPGTGELFF
j_call: TRBJ1-4; v_call: TRBV28; cdr3_aa: CASSRVRDRTSTNEKLFF
j_call: TRBJ2-7; v_call: TRBV7-9; cdr3_aa: CASSPAPWDRGSYEQYF
j_call: TRBJ1-2; v_call: TRBV5-4; cdr3_aa: CASSPDRGWGGYTF
j_call: TRBJ2-3; v_call: TRBV2; cdr3_aa: CASSGRGGPAAQYF
j_call: TRBJ1-2; v_call: TRBV18; cdr3_aa: CASSPSRSNYGYTF
j_call: TRBJ1-2; v_call: TRBV11-2; cdr3_aa: CASSSPLEKLTNYGYTF
j_call: TRBJ2-7; v_call: TRBV7-2; cdr3_aa: CASSVGTTYEQYF
j_call: TRBJ1-2; v_call: TRBV3-1/TRBV3-2; cdr3_aa: CASSQAAPGAANYGYTF
j_call: TRBJ2-3; v_call: TRBV29-1; cdr3_aa: CSVVTSLGVADTQYF
j_call: TRBJ1-2; v_call: TRBV28; cdr3_aa: CASSPLGTASGANYGYTF
j_call: TRBJ1-2; v_call: TRBV4-1; cdr3_aa: CASSQDPGGGYTF
j_call: TRBJ1-5; v_call: TRBV7-8; cdr3_aa: CASSLLGDRGPNQPQHF
j_call: TRBJ2-7; v_call: TRBV27; cdr3_aa: CASSLSRSYEQYF